This T cell receptor beta chain was captured by sequencing in a study of T cell responses to AZD1222 COVID-19 vaccine. General observations from the study: In a largely white British group with more females than males, clonal diversity was possibly underestimated. Nearly half of unique spike-specific TCRs reportedly avoided B.1.351 and B.1.1.7 mutated regions.

CDR1 SGHKS and CDR2 YYEKEE come from the germline V gene (reference sequence). Trimming shortened V by 0 bases and J by 5 bases, and 11 bases separated the two germline ends. CDR3 size: 15 residues. Repertoires were generated with immunoSEQ multiplex PCR, while TCRdb's copy carries only in-frame clones and drops some. The data contain 95,000 to 150,000 clones, almost 95% of them singletons. In the case of this clone: Antigen unknown.

V gene TRBV5-5 combines with J gene TRBJ2-2; a weak D match, TRBD2 (5 bases). This TCR came from an adult in good health. The sequenced sample was peripheral blood, obtained on day 0 of AZD1222 vaccination. The CDR3 coding sequence is TGTGCCAGCAGCTTGGTTCATGGGAGTACCGGGGAGCTGTTTTTT. It specifies CASSLVHGSTGELFF.